This T cell receptor (beta chain) originates from a study of human versus mouse CDR3 diversity and MHC coevolution. Study in general: The immunoSEQ assay reportedly detects one in 200,000 T cells. Each sample yielded roughly 5.5 x 10^6 to 1.8 x 10^7 valid reads. Study-wide results and caveats: Some 1.5 million TCR beta clonotypes were estimated for humans, the largest repertoire.

Libraries were prepared by immunoSEQ multiplex PCR; TCRdb keeps only in-frame clonotypes and omits some of them. The data hold about 60,000 clones, with over 90% observed a single time. Cells were CD45RO-negative CD62L-positive naive CD4 T cells sorted from PBMCs. The germline V gene encodes CDR1 SGHTA and CDR2 FQGNSA. The trim removed 5 bases at V and 5 bases at J, leaving 7 bases unmatched. The CDR3 is made up of 14 amino acids. Comment on this clone: What it binds is not known.

The clonotype originates from a person in their sixties or seventies in good health. The sequenced sample consisted of naive CD4+ T cells from blood. Specified subset: CD45RO-negative CD62L-positive naive CD4 T cells. The rearrangement links TRBV7-2 to TRBJ2-3; 7 bases agree with TRBD2. Here the CDR3 DNA reads TGTGCCAGCAGCCGCGGGGGACCTCGAGATACGCAGTATTTT. Translated, it gives CASSRGGPRDTQYF.